The 18 T cell receptor beta chains presented below share a single source sample, sequenced in a study of cytomegalovirus exposure and HLA in healthy donors. PCR was performed using 60 Vbeta and 13 Jbeta primers. Generated by immunoSEQ multiplex PCR, the TCRdb table keeps only in-frame clones and is missing some. The sample lists 110,000 to 150,000 clones, 60% to 80% occurring once. Sample: PBMCs. The receptors originated from a middle-aged man in good health and CMV-seronegative.

J is TRBJ2-5 and V is TRBV6-1; 7 nucleotides agree with TRBD1. The V and J ends lost 1 base and 7 bases, in that order; junction bases with no gene match: 9. CDR1 and CDR2 from the germline V gene are MNHNS and SASEGT. The CDR3 spans 15 residues. The CDR3: CASSEEDWDSGTQYF. The DNA of the CDR3 is TGTGCCAGCAGTGAAGAGGATTGGGACAGCGGGACCCAGTACTTC.

This sequence joins TRBV11-2 and TRBJ2-7; D is possibly TRBD1 (6 bases). The CDR3 loop spans 15 amino acids. Germline V CDR1 and CDR2: SGHAT, FQNNGV. Trimming took off 4 bases at V and 5 bases at J, with 18 bases between the two ends. The DNA for the CDR3 is TGTGCCAGCAGCTCGGGCAGGACAGAATGGGACGAGCAGTACTTC. It yields the protein CASSSGRTEWDEQYF.

This clone was observed once. This chain links TRBV5-1 with TRBJ2-3, with 8 bases aligning to TRBD2. Trimming took 1 base from V and 6 from J; bases not matched to a gene: 4. Germline V gene data show CDR1 as SGHRS and CDR2 as YFSETQ. The CDR3 consists of 14 residues. The chain's CDR3 is CASSLTGGVDTQYF. The CDR3 DNA is TGCGCCAGCAGCTTGACCGGGGGGGTTGATACGCAGTATTTT.

The sample holds a few counts of this clone. The chain links TRBV7-9 to TRBJ1-6, with 8 nucleotides matching TRBD1. V lost 5 bases to trimming and J lost 9 bases; unmatched junction nucleotides: 6. From germline, CDR1 is SEHNR and CDR2 FQNEAQ (reference sequence). This CDR3 comprises 14 residues. CDR3 region: CASSRGTGGSPLHF. CDR3 DNA: TGTGCCAGCAGCCGTGGGACAGGCGGTTCACCCCTCCACTTT.

The V and J genes are TRBV19 and TRBJ1-5, with D unclear. The CDR3 loop spans 14 amino acids. Trimming took off 3 bases at V and 10 bases at J, with 16 bases between the two ends. Germline CDR1 reads LNHDA; CDR2 reads SQIVND (reference sequence). The CDR3: CASSMGGRVFPQHF. The CDR3 bases are TGTGCCAGTAGTATGGGAGGGCGAGTTTTTCCCCAGCATTTT.

This chain joins TRBV29-1 and TRBJ2-5, with TRBD1 identical over 8 bases. Looked up from germline, CDR1 is SQVTM and CDR2 is ANQGSEA. This CDR3 has 15 residues. V was clipped by 6 bases and J by 5 bases; unmatched bases: 14. The CDR3 sequence: CSVRNPQGVGETQYF. In DNA, the CDR3 is TGCAGCGTCCGAAACCCACAGGGGGTGGGGGAGACCCAGTACTTC.

The chain has TRBV19 and TRBJ2-7, with TRBD2 as a possible D gene (7 bases). Germline CDR1 reads LNHDA; CDR2 reads SQIVND (reference sequence). V shed 3 bases and J shed 2 bases, with 11 bases lying between them. The CDR3 totals 14 residues. CDR3: CASSMGGAPYEQYF. Written as DNA, the CDR3 is TGTGCCAGTAGTATGGGGGGGGCCCCCTACGAGCAGTACTTC.

The chain combines TRBV11-2 with TRBJ1-2; TRBD1 is a possible D gene (5 bases). CDR3 length: 16 residues. The germline gives CDR1 SGHAT, CDR2 FQNNGV. Trimming pared 1 base from V and 1 base from J, leaving 13 bases between. The CDR3 loop is CASSLAWGVNNYGYTF. In nucleotides, the CDR3 is TGTGCCAGCAGCTTAGCGTGGGGGGTCAATAACTATGGCTACACCTTC.

This clone was detected once. CDR3 protein: CASSLTLQGAGEAFF. In nucleotides, the CDR3 is TGTGCCAGCAGTTTAACTCTACAGGGGGCCGGTGAAGCTTTCTTT. This chain connects TRBV28 to TRBJ1-1; 9 nucleotides align to TRBD1. Germline CDR1 is MDHEN and CDR2 is SYDVKM. V shed 2 bases, J shed 7 bases, and the junction held 8 bases outside the gene matches. There are 15 residues in the CDR3.

V gene TRBV7-9 combines with J gene TRBJ1-4, with D hard to call. The V end lost 7 bases, the J end lost 4 bases, and 19 bases lay between the germline ends. The CDR3 sequence is 16 residues long. Germline V gene sequence: CDR1 SEHNR, CDR2 FQNEAQ (reference sequence). The CDR3 nucleotides are TGTGCCAGCACCGAAGTGCAGCGGTATAATAATGAAAAACTGTTTTTT. It specifies CASTEVQRYNNEKLFF.

The V call is TRBV7-2, the J call TRBJ2-5; D possibly corresponds to TRBD2 (6 bases). CDR1 and CDR2 from the germline V gene are SGHTA and FQGNSA. V was pared by 6 bases and J by 7 bases, with 9 bases between. The CDR3 covers 11 residues. CDR3 DNA: TGTGCCAGCAGTCCCGGGGGGACCCAGTACTTC. This sequence encodes CASSPGGTQYF.

The V gene is TRBV29-1, the J gene TRBJ1-2, with D perhaps TRBD1 (5 bases). This CDR3 is 13 amino acids long. Between the trimmed V and J ends, which lost 4 bases and 4 bases, there was a span of 13 bases. Germline-derived CDR1 and CDR2 are SQVTM and ANQGSEA. The CDR3 here is CSVGGGVSYGYTF. The DNA of the CDR3 is TGCAGCGTTGGCGGGGGGGTATCCTATGGCTACACCTTC.

This clone was found a few times. The gene calls are TRBV25-1 and TRBJ1-1; a weak D match, TRBD1 (6 bases). CDR1 MGHDK and CDR2 SYGVNS come from the germline V gene. V lost 4 bases and J 0 bases, leaving 12 bases between the germline ends. The CDR3 covers 15 residues. The CDR3 region has the DNA TGTGCCAGCAGTGCCAGGGGCAGTTTGAACACTGAAGCTTTCTTT. Amino acids: CASSARGSLNTEAFF. The full variable domain, with the rest looked up from reference TRBV25-1 and TRBJ1-1, is EADIYQTPRYLVIGTGKKITLECSQTMGHDKMYWYQQDPGMELHLIHYSYGVNSTEKGDLSSESTVSRIRTEHFPLTLESARPSHTSQYLCASSARGSLNTEAFFGQGTRLTVV.

J is TRBJ2-7 and V is TRBV7-9; 7 bases match TRBD1. J was trimmed by 2 bases and V by 5 bases; bases with no gene match: 6. CDR3 length: 14 amino acids. Germline values: CDR1 SEHNR, CDR2 FQNEAQ (reference sequence). Written as DNA, the CDR3 is TGTGCCAGCAGCCTGACAGGGATGACCTACGAGCAGTACTTC. Its translation: CASSLTGMTYEQYF.

The J gene is TRBJ2-7, the V gene TRBV7-7; a weak D match, TRBD2 (7 bases). The CDR3 has 17 residues. In germline, CDR1 is SSHAT, CDR2 FNYEAQ (reference sequence). Trimming shortened V by 1 base and J by 4 bases, and 20 bases separated the two germline ends. The CDR3 region has the DNA TGTGCCAGCAGCTTAGAGGGGGGGTGGCAGCTTCCGTACGAGCAGTACTTC. It yields the protein CASSLEGGWQLPYEQYF.

This clone was picked up one time. The chain employs TRBV28 and TRBJ2-7; 7 bases line up with TRBD1. The CDR3 is 14 residues long. Trimming at V came to 6 bases and at J to 2 bases, leaving 7 bases not matched to a gene. Germline assignment: CDR1 MDHEN and CDR2 SYDVKM. The CDR3 bases are TGTGCCAGCAGCACCCTCCAGGGGGCCTACGAGCAGTACTTC. Protein sequence: CASSTLQGAYEQYF.

The chain carries TRBV7-9 and TRBJ2-1; TRBD2 matches 8 bases. This CDR3 is 15 amino acids long. With V trimmed by 3 bases and J by 6 bases, 7 bases remained unmatched. The V gene's germline CDR1 is SEHNR and CDR2 FQNEAQ (reference sequence). CDR3 bases: TGTGCCAGCAGCTTCTACGGGGGGGCCCCCAATGAGCAGTTCTTC. Its protein is CASSFYGGAPNEQFF.

The chain has TRBV10-3 and TRBJ1-2; D might be TRBD1 (5 bases). V lost 6 bases and J lost 2, with 10 bases in between. The length of the CDR3 is 13 residues. The germline gives CDR1 ENHRY, CDR2 SYGVKD. The CDR3 protein is CAIRQEDNYGYTF. The CDR3 bases are TGTGCCATCAGACAGGAAGACAACTATGGCTACACCTTC.